This T cell receptor beta chain originates from a study of cytotoxic CD8 clonotypes in ibrutinib-treated CLL. General study points: The study sampled sustained-remission and progressing patients at different times. Baseline clonality exceeded age-matched healthy donors and tracked circulating CD8+ T-cell counts.

Target depth was 1 in 200,000 to 1 in 1 million T cells, about 10x per clonotype. Some clones are missing from TCRdb's copy, which holds only in-frame ones; the method was immunoSEQ multiplex PCR. The sample lists 65,000 to 85,000 clones, 83% occurring once. V shed 3 bases and J 5 bases; nucleotides not matched to a gene: 6. CDR3 length equals 14 residues. CDR1 MDHEN and CDR2 SYDVKM come from the germline V gene. Comments on this clone: Its cognate antigen is unknown.

This receptor was identified in a human donor with chronic lymphocytic leukemia. The source was PBMCs, collected after 24 months of ibrutinib treatment. The chain joins TRBV28 to TRBJ2-7; 8 nucleotides match TRBD1. Here the CDR3 reads CASSFQGAGNEQYF. The CDR3 nucleotides are TGTGCCAGCAGTTTCCAGGGGGCAGGGAACGAGCAGTACTTC.